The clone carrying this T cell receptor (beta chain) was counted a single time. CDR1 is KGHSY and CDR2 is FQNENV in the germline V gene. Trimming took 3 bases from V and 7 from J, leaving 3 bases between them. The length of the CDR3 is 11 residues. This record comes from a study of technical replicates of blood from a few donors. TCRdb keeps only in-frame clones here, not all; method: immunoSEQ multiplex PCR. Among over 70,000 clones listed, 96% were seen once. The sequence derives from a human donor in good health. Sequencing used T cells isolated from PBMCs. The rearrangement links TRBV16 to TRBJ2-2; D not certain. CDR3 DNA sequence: TGTGCCAGCAGCCATATCGGGGAGCTGTTTTTT. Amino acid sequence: CASSHIGELFF.